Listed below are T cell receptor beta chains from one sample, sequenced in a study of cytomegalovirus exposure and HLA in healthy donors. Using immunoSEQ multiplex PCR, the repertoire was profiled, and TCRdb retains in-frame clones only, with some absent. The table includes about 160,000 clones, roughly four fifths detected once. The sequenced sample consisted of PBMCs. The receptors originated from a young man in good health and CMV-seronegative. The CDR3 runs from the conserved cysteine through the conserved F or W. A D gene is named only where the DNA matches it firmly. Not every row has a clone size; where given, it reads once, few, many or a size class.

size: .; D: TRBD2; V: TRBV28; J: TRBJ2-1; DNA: TGTGCCAGCAGTTTCCCGCAGCGGGGAAGACTCAATGAGCAGTTCTTC; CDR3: CASSFPQRGRLNEQFF
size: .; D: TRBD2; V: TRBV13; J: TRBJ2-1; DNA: TGTGCCAGCAGCACCCAATCAGCGGGAAAATACAATGAGCAGTTCTTC; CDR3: CASSTQSAGKYNEQFF
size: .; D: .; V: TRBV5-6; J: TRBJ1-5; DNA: TGTGCCAGCAGCCGGGACGGGGGTTCGACGCCCCAGCATTTT; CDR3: CASSRDGGSTPQHF
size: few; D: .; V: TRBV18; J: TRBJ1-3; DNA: TGTGCCAGCTCCCCAACCGTCGGGTTCTTGCCTGGAAACACCATATATTTT; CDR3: CASSPTVGFLPGNTIYF
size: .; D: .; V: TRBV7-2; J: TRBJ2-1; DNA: TGTGCCAGCAGCTTAGACAGGGCTACCTACAATGAGCAGTTCTTC; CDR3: CASSLDRATYNEQFF
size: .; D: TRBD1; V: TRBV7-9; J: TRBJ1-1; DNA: TGTGCCAGCAGCTTAGATGCCCGGGACAGCCTTAAGAACACTGAAGCTTTCTTT; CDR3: CASSLDARDSLKNTEAFF
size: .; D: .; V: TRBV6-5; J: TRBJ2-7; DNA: TGTGCCAGCAGTCGCGGGACCCTCTCTAGGGAGCAGTACTTC; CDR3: CASSRGTLSREQYF
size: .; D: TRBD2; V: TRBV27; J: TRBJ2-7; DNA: TGTGCCAGCACCACCGGGGGGAACGAGCAGTACTTC; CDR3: CASTTGGNEQYF
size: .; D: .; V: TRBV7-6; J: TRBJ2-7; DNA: TGTGCCAGCAGCTTAGGGCGGGCACTAGACGAGCAGTACTTC; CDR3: CASSLGRALDEQYF
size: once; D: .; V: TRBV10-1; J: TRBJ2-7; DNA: TGCGCCAGCAGTTGGAACAGGGATTCCTCCGAGCAGTACTTC; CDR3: CASSWNRDSSEQYF
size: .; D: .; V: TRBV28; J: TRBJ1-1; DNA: TGTGCCAGCAGTTTAGGGGGGGGTTCCACTGAAGCTTTCTTT; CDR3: CASSLGGGSTEAFF
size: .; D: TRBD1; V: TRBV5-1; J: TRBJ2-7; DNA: TGCGCCAGCAGCTTGGAGGGACAGGGGTTCTCCGAGCAGTACTTC; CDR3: CASSLEGQGFSEQYF
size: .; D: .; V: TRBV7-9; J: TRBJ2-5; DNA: TGTGCCAGCAGCCCTCCGGTCGGCCAGTACTTC; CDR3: CASSPPVGQYF
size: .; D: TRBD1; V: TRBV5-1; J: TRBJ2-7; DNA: TGCGCCAGCAGCCCTCAAGGGGGCCACAGCTCCTACGAGCAGTACTTC; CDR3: CASSPQGGHSSYEQYF